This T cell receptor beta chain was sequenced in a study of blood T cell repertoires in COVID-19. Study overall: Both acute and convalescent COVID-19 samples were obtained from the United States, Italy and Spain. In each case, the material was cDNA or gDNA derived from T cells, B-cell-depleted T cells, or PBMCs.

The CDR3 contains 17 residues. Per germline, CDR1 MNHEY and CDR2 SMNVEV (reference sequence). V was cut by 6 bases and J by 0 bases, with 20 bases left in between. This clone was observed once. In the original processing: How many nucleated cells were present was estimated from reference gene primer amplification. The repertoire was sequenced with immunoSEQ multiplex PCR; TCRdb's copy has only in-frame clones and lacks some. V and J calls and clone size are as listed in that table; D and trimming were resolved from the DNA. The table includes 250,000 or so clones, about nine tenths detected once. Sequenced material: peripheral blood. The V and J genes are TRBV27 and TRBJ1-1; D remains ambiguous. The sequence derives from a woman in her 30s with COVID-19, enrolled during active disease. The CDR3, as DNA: TGTGCCAGCAGCCCCATGCCCCCCCAGGTCATGAACACTGAAGCTTTCTTT. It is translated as CASSPMPPQVMNTEAFF.